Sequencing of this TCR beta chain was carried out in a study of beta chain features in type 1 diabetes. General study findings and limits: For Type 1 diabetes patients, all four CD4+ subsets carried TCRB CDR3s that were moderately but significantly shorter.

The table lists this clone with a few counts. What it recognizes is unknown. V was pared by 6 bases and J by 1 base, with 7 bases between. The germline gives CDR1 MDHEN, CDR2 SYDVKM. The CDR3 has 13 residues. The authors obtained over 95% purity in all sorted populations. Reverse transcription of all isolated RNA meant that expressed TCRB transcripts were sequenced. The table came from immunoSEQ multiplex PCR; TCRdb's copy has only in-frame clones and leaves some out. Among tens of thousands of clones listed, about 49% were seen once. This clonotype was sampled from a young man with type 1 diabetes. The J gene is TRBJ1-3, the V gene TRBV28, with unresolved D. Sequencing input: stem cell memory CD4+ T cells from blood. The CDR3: CASSRYSGNTIYF. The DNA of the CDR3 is TGTGCCAGCAGCCGTTATTCTGGAAACACCATATATTTT.